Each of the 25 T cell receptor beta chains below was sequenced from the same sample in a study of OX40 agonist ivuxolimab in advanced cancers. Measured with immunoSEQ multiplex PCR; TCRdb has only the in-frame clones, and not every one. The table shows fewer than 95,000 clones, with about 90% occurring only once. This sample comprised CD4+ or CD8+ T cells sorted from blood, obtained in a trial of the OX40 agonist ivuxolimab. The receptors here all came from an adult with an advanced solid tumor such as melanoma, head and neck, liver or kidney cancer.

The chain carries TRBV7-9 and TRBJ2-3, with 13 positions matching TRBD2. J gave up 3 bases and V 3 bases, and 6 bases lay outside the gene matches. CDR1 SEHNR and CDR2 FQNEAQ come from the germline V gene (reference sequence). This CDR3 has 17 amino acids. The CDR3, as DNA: TGTGCCAGCAGCTTCCCCAGGACTAGCGGGAGAACAGATACGCAGTATTTT. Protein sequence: CASSFPRTSGRTDTQYF.

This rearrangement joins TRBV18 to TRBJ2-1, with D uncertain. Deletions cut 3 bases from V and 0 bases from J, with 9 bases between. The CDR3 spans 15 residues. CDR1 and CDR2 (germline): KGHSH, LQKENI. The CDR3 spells CASSPQINSYNEQFF. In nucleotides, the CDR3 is TGTGCCAGCTCACCGCAAATTAACTCCTACAATGAGCAGTTCTTC.

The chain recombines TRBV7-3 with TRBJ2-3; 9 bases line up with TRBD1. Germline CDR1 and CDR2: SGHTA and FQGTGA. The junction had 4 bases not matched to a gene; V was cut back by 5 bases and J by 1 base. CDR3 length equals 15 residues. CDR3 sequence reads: CASSKQGAGTDTQYF. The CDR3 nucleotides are TGTGCCAGCAGCAAACAGGGGGCAGGCACAGATACGCAGTATTTT.

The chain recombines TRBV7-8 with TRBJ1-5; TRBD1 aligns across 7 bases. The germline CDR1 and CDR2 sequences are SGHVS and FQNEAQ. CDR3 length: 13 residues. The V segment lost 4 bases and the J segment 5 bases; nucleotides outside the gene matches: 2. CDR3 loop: CASSSQGYQPQHF. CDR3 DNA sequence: TGTGCCAGCAGCTCACAGGGGTATCAGCCCCAGCATTTT. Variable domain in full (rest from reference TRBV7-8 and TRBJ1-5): GAGVSQSPRYKVAKRGQDVALRCDPISGHVSLFWYQQALGQGPEFLTYFQNEAQLDKSGLPSDRFFAERPEGSVSTLKIQRTQQEDSAVYLCASSSQGYQPQHFGDGTRLSIL.

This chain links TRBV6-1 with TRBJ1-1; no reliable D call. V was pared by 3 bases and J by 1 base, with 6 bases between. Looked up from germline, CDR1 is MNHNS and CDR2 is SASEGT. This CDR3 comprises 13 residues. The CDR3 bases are TGTGCCAGCAGTGAGGGCAGGAACACTGAAGCTTTCTTT. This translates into CASSEGRNTEAFF.

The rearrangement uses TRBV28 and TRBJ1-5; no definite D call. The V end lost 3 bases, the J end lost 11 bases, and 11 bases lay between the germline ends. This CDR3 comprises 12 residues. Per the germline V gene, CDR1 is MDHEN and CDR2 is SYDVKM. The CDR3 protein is CASSFLGLTQHF. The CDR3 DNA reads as TGTGCCAGCAGTTTCCTGGGGTTGACCCAGCATTTT.

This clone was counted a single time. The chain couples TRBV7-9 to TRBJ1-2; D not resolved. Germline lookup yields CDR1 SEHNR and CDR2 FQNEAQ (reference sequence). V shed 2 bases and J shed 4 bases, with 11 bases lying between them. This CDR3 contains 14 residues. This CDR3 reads CASSLSGDFYGYTF. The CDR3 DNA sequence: TGTGCCAGCAGCTTAAGCGGGGATTTCTATGGCTACACCTTC.

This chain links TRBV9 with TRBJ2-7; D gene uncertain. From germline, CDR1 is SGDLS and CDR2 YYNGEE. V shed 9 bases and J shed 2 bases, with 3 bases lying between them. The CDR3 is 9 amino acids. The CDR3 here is CANPYEQYF. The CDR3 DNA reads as TGTGCCAACCCCTACGAGCAGTACTTC.

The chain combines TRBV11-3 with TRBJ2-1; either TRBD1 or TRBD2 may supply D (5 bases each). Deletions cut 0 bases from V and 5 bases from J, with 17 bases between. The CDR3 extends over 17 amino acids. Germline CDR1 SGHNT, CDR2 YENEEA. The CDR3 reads CASSLDRLGEGNNEQFF. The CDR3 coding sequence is TGTGCCAGCAGCTTAGATCGCTTAGGAGAGGGGAACAATGAGCAGTTCTTC.

This chain's CDR3 is CASMGGRGTSTEAFF. The DNA for the CDR3 is TGTGCCTCGATGGGCGGCAGGGGGACGAGCACTGAAGCTTTCTTT. This chain connects TRBV30 to TRBJ1-1; 7 nucleotides match TRBD1. Trimming at V came to 7 bases and at J to 4 bases, leaving 15 bases not matched to a gene. This CDR3 is 15 amino acids long. CDR1 is GTSNPN and CDR2 is SVGIG in the germline V gene (reference sequence).

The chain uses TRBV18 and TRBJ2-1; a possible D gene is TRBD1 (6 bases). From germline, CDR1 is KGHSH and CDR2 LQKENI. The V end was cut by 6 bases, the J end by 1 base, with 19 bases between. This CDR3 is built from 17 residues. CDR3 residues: CASSLDHLGASYNEQFF. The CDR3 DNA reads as TGTGCCAGCTCTCTTGACCATTTGGGGGCGTCCTACAATGAGCAGTTCTTC.

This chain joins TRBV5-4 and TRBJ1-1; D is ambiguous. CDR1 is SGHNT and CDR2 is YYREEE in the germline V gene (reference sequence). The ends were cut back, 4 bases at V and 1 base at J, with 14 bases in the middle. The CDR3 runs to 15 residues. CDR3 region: CASSRIRVPNTEAFF. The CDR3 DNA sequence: TGTGCCAGCAGCCGAATCCGGGTCCCGAACACTGAAGCTTTCTTT.

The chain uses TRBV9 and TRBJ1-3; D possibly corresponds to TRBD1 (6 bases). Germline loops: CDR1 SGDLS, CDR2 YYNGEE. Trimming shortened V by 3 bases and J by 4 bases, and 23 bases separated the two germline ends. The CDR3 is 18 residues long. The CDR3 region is CASSGSRFRGGFGNTIYF. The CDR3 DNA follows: TGTGCCAGCAGCGGTAGTAGATTCAGGGGTGGCTTCGGAAACACCATATATTTT.

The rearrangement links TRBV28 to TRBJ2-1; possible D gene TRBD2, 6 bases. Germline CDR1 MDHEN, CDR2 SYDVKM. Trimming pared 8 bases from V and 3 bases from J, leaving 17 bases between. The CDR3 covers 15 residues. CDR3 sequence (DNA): TGTGCCAGCTTATCGACGGGAGAAAGCTACAATGAGCAGTTCTTC. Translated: CASLSTGESYNEQFF.

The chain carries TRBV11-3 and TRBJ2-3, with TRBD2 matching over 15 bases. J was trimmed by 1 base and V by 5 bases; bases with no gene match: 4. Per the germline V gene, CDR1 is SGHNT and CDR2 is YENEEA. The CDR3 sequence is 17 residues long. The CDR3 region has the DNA TGTGCCAGCAGCCCTCGGACTAGCGGGAGGGGCACAGATACGCAGTATTTT. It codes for CASSPRTSGRGTDTQYF.

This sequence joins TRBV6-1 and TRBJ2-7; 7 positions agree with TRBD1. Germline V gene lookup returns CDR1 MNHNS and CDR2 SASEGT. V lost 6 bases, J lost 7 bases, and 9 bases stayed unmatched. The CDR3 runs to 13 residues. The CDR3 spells CASRPTGYLEQYF. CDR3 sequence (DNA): TGTGCCAGCAGGCCGACAGGGTACCTTGAGCAGTACTTC.

Here the CDR3 reads CASSASGLHNSPLHF. CDR3 sequence (DNA): TGTGCCAGCAGCGCTTCGGGACTCCATAATTCACCCCTCCACTTT. V and J are TRBV9 and TRBJ1-6, with D tentatively TRBD1 (5 bases). CDR3 length equals 15 residues. From germline, CDR1 is SGDLS and CDR2 YYNGEE. V shed 3 bases and J shed 5 bases, with 12 bases lying between them.

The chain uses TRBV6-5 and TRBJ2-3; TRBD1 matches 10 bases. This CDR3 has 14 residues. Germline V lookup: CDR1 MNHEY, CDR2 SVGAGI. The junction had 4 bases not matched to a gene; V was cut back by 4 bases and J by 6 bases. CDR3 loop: CASSSGQGGDTQYF. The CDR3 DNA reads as TGTGCCAGCAGTTCCGGACAGGGGGGCGATACGCAGTATTTT.

CDR3 loop: CASSRTSGQETQYF. The CDR3 coding sequence is TGTGCCAGCTCTCGGACTAGCGGACAAGAGACCCAGTACTTC. The chain is built from TRBV18 and TRBJ2-5; 10 bases are shared with TRBD2. The J segment lost 2 bases and the V segment lost 6 bases, leaving 3 bases of the junction unmatched. Per germline, CDR1 KGHSH and CDR2 LQKENI. This CDR3 contains 14 residues. The full variable domain, its missing parts supplied by reference TRBV18 and TRBJ2-5, is NAGVMQNPRHLVRRRGQEARLRCSPMKGHSHVYWYRQLPEEGLKFMVYLQKENIIDESGMPKERFSAEFPKEGPSILRIQQVVRGDSAAYFCASSRTSGQETQYFGPGTRLLVL.

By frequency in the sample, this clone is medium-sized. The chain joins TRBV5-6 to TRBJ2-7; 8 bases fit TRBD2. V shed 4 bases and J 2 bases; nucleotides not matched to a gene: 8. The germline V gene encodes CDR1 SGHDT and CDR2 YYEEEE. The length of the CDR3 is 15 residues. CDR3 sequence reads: CASSRTSGGPYEQYF. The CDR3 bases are TGTGCCAGCAGCCGAACCAGCGGGGGACCCTACGAGCAGTACTTC.

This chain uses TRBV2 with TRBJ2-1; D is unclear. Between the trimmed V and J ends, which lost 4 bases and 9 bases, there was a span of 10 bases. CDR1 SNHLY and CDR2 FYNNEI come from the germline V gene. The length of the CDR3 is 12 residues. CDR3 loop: CASSVRVGEQFF. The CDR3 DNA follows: TGTGCCAGCAGTGTCCGGGTTGGTGAGCAGTTCTTC.

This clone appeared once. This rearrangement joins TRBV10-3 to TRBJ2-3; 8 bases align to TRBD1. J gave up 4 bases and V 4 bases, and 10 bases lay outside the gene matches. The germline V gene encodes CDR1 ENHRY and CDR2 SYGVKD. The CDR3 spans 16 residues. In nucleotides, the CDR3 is TGTGCCATCAGTGCAGGGGGCGCCCCGAGGGCAGATACGCAGTATTTT. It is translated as CAISAGGAPRADTQYF.

CDR3 sequence reads: CASSLERQGARGTEAFF. The DNA for the CDR3 is TGCGCCAGCAGCCTCGAGAGACAGGGGGCGCGGGGCACTGAAGCTTTCTTT. This chain uses TRBV4-1 with TRBJ1-1; TRBD1 matches 10 bases. The V segment lost 4 bases and the J segment 4 bases; nucleotides outside the gene matches: 12. The germline V gene encodes CDR1 MGHRA and CDR2 YSYEKL. The CDR3 contains 17 residues.

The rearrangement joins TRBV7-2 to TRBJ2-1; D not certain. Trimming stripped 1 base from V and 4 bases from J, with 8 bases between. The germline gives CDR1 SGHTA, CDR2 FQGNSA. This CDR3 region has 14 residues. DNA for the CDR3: TGTGCCAGCAGCTTAGAAGGTATTTACAATGAGCAGTTCTTC. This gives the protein CASSLEGIYNEQFF.

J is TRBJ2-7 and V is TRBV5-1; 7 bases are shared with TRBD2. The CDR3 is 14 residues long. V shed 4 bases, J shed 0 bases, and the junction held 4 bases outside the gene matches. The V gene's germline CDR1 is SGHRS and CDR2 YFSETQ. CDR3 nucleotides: TGCGCCAGCAGCCGGGGGGACTCCTCCTACGAGCAGTACTTC. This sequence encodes CASSRGDSSYEQYF.